This T cell receptor (beta chain) derives from a study of post-analysis software for immune sequencing data. Broader study findings: TRBV5-6, TRBV5-1 and TRBV20-1 were among five TRBV segments more frequent in patients than controls.

Comments on this clonotype: Its specificity is unknown.

Deletions cut 3 bases from V and 7 bases from J, with 6 bases between. The CDR3 consists of 11 residues. cDNA libraries of TCR beta carried unique molecular identifiers. TCRdb reprocessed the PCR reads with MiXCR, giving one entry per CDR3 protein. The sample lists 740,000 or so distinct CDR3 sequences, about 50% seen once, with 4% to 5.5% in the top ten. The chain employs TRBV12-3 or TRBV12-4 and TRBJ1-2; D uncertain. Material: blood. The receptor's source is a girl under 18 with multiple sclerosis. The CDR3, as DNA: TGTGCCAGCAGTTTTGGCGTTGGCTACACCTTC. Residues: CASSFGVGYTF.